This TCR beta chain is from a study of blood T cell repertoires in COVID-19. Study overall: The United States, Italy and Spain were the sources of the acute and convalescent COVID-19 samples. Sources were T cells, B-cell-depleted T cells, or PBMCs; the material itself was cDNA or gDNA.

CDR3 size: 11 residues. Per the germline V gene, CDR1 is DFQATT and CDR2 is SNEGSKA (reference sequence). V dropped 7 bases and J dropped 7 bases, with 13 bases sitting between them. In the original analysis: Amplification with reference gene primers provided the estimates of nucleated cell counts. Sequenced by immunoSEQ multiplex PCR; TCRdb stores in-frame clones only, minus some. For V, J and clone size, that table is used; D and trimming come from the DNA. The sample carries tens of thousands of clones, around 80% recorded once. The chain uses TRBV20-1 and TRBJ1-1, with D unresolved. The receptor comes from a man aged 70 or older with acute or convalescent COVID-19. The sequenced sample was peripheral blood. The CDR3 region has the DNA TGCAGTGTCCGCAGGCCTCGTGAAGCTTTCTTT. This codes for CSVRRPREAFF.